The 23 T cell receptor beta chains below all came from one sample that was sequenced in a study of early T cells in non-severe SARS-CoV-2 infection. TCRdb processed the 5' RACE reads anew with MiXCR; each CDR3 protein has one entry. The repertoire has approximately 39,000 distinct CDR3 sequences, roughly 4.4% of them found once; the top ten carry roughly 15%. Sequenced input: whole blood. These receptors were obtained from an adult who was a healthcare worker with PCR-confirmed SARS-CoV-2 infection or an uninfected control (not recorded which).

This clonotype was picked up many times. The genes are TRBV20-1 and TRBJ2-3; D remains ambiguous. The germline V and J ends were trimmed by 7 bases and 4 bases, with 15 bases remaining between them. The CDR3 runs to 13 residues. Germline CDR1 is DFQATT and CDR2 is SNEGSKA (reference sequence). CDR3 sequence: CSVGSRGADTQYF. The CDR3 DNA follows: TGCAGTGTTGGCAGTCGTGGCGCAGATACGCAGTATTTT.

This clonotype was detected many times. The V and J genes are TRBV27 and TRBJ1-4, with 7 bases aligning to TRBD1. V lost 7 bases, J lost 4 bases, and 15 bases stayed unmatched. CDR1 is MNHEY, CDR2 SMNVEV, per germline (reference sequence). The length of the CDR3 is 17 residues. CDR3 coding DNA: TGTGCCAGCATTTTTACTAGGGGGCGAACTTTTAATGAAAAACTGTTTTTT. Protein product: CASIFTRGRTFNEKLFF.

This clonotype occurred many times. This chain joins TRBV5-1 and TRBJ2-3; tentatively, D is TRBD1 (6 bases). The CDR3 contains 15 residues. Germline V gene lookup returns CDR1 SGHRS and CDR2 YFSETQ. Trimming took 3 bases from V and 0 from J, leaving 11 bases between them. In nucleotides, the CDR3 is TGCGCCAGCAGCTCAGGGGCCAGGAGCACAGATACGCAGTATTTT. Protein sequence: CASSSGARSTDTQYF.

This clonotype was counted ten times or more. This chain uses TRBV6-6 with TRBJ2-2; 7 positions match TRBD2. Germline lookup yields CDR1 MNHNY and CDR2 SVGAGI (reference sequence). The CDR3 is 13 residues long. With 5 bases clipped from V and 5 bases from J, the junction kept 2 bases outside the gene matches. This CDR3 reads CASSRLATGELFF. In DNA, the CDR3 is TGTGCCAGCAGTCGACTAGCAACCGGGGAGCTGTTTTTT.

In this sample, this clonotype turned up many times. The J gene is TRBJ1-2, the V gene TRBV18; D not certain. This CDR3 region has 15 residues. V was pared by 6 bases and J by 0 bases, with 14 bases between. Germline loops: CDR1 KGHSH, CDR2 LQKENI. Here the CDR3 DNA reads TGTGCCAGCTCTCCCCCGGCCGGAACTAACTATGGCTACACCTTC. Protein sequence: CASSPPAGTNYGYTF.

This clonotype has at least ten counts. The genes are TRBV12-5 and TRBJ2-2; 9 bases line up with TRBD1. The germline V gene encodes CDR1 LGHNT and CDR2 FRNRAP. The J segment lost 1 base and the V segment lost 2 bases, leaving 2 bases of the junction unmatched. The CDR3 has 16 residues. In DNA, the CDR3 is TGTGCTAGTGGTTTGCCGACAGGGGGGAACACCGGGGAGCTGTTTTTT. Amino acids: CASGLPTGGNTGELFF.

This clonotype came up a few times. This rearrangement joins TRBV4-2 to TRBJ2-3, with unresolved D. The V end lost 6 bases, the J end lost 2 bases, and 6 bases lay between the germline ends. The CDR3 runs 12 residues. Per germline, CDR1 LGHNA and CDR2 YNFKEQ. This chain's CDR3 is CASSDHTDTQYF. The DNA of the CDR3 is TGTGCCAGCAGTGATCACACAGATACGCAGTATTTT.

This clonotype showed up just a few times. The V and J genes are TRBV18 and TRBJ2-3; TRBD2 aligns across 11 bases. Trimming cost V 3 bases and J 8 bases; bases outside gene matches: 7. CDR1 is KGHSH and CDR2 is LQKENI in the germline V gene. This CDR3 is 15 amino acids long. The CDR3 nucleotides read TGTGCCAGCTCACCCTCTAGCGGGGGGCCTCTTACGCAGTATTTT. Its protein product is CASSPSSGGPLTQYF.

The J gene is TRBJ2-7, the V gene TRBV9; weak D call: TRBD1 (6 bases). The CDR3 extends over 12 amino acids. The V end was cut by 4 bases, the J end by 6 bases, with 11 bases between. Germline V CDR1 and CDR2: SGDLS, YYNGEE. CDR3 sequence: CASSLTGTEQYF. The CDR3, as DNA: TGTGCCAGCAGCCTTACAGGGACCGAGCAGTACTTC.

The chain combines TRBV6-1 with TRBJ2-1; D is unresolved. Trimming took off 3 bases at V and 4 bases at J, with 7 bases between the two ends. The V gene's germline CDR1 is MNHNS and CDR2 SASEGT. The CDR3 is made up of 13 amino acids. CDR3 sequence: CASSEGIYNEQFF. CDR3 in DNA: TGTGCCAGCAGTGAGGGGATTTACAATGAGCAGTTCTTC.

This clonotype was seen repeatedly, ten times or more. This CDR3 is CASSQGGVSNEKLFF. The CDR3 coding sequence is TGTGCCAGCAGCCAAGGTGGCGTCTCTAATGAAAAACTGTTTTTT. The chain carries TRBV3-1 and TRBJ1-4; D remains unclear. The CDR3 consists of 15 residues. Germline V gene data show CDR1 as LGHDT and CDR2 as YNNKEL (reference sequence). Trimming shortened V by 1 base and J by 3 bases, and 9 bases separated the two germline ends.

This clonotype has only a few counts. The V gene is TRBV18, the J gene TRBJ2-1; 9 bases are shared with TRBD2. Germline CDR1 and CDR2: KGHSH and LQKENI. This CDR3 has 16 residues. With V trimmed by 5 bases and J by 4 bases, 9 bases remained unmatched. CDR3 bases: TGTGCCAGCTCAAGGTTAGCGGGGGTTCTATACAATGAGCAGTTCTTC. It yields the protein CASSRLAGVLYNEQFF.

Ten or more counts support this clonotype. The chain is built from TRBV20-1 and TRBJ2-2; D gene unclear. The length of the CDR3 is 14 residues. In germline, CDR1 is DFQATT, CDR2 SNEGSKA (reference sequence). The V gene lost 6 bases and the J gene lost 5 bases, with 16 bases spanning the gap. The CDR3 loop reads CSALGLQGTGELFF. The CDR3 DNA reads TGCAGTGCACTCGGCCTCCAAGGGACCGGGGAGCTGTTTTTT.

This clonotype was seen ten or more times. The V and J genes are TRBV7-8 and TRBJ1-6; tentatively, D is TRBD1 (5 bases). V was shortened by 3 bases and J by 14 bases, with 17 bases between the two germline ends. The CDR3 runs to 14 residues. The germline gives CDR1 SGHVS, CDR2 FQNEAQ. CDR3 in DNA: TGTGCCAGCAGCTTGACAGCCGAGCTGGGGTCCCTCCACTTT. Residues: CASSLTAELGSLHF. Complete variable domain (other parts from reference TRBV7-8 and TRBJ1-6): GAGVSQSPRYKVAKRGQDVALRCDPISGHVSLFWYQQALGQGPEFLTYFQNEAQLDKSGLPSDRFFAERPEGSVSTLKIQRTQQEDSAVYLCASSLTAELGSLHFGNGTRLTVT.

This clonotype was detected ten times or more. The V call is TRBV7-6, the J call TRBJ2-2; D tentatively reads TRBD1 or TRBD2 (5 bases each). V was shortened by 5 bases and J by 9 bases, with 13 bases between the two germline ends. The length of the CDR3 is 13 residues. Germline CDR1 is SGHVS and CDR2 is FNYEAQ. Written as DNA, the CDR3 is TGTGCCAGCAGCCTTTCGAGGGGCCGGGAGCTGTTTTTT. This encodes CASSLSRGRELFF.

This clonotype has a count of ten or more. This chain joins TRBV19 and TRBJ1-1, with 8 bases aligning to TRBD1. Germline CDR1 and CDR2: LNHDA and SQIVND (reference sequence). The CDR3 sequence is 16 residues long. V lost 6 bases and J lost 4; bases outside the gene matches: 13. The CDR3 here is CASSPDREVLGTEAFF. CDR3 DNA: TGTGCCAGTAGCCCGGACAGGGAAGTTTTGGGCACTGAAGCTTTCTTT. The variable domain in full, with the rest retrieved from reference TRBV19 and TRBJ1-1, is DGGITQSPKYLFRKEGQNVTLSCEQNLNHDAMYWYRQDPGQGLRLIYYSQIVNDFQKGDIAEGYSVSREKKESFPLTVTSAQKNPTAFYLCASSPDREVLGTEAFFGQGTRLTVV.

This clonotype was seen only a few times. V gene TRBV7-8 combines with J gene TRBJ2-2; TRBD2 aligns across 9 bases. Germline-derived CDR1 and CDR2 are SGHVS and FQNEAQ. J lost 4 bases, V lost 5 bases, and 5 bases had no gene match. This CDR3 contains 15 residues. The chain's CDR3 is CASSLRGGFTGELFF. The CDR3 nucleotides read TGTGCCAGCAGCCTGCGGGGGGGCTTCACCGGGGAGCTGTTTTTT.

This clonotype was seen more than once but under ten times. V and J are TRBV2 and TRBJ2-1; D unclear. Germline CDR1 is SNHLY and CDR2 is FYNNEI. CDR3 size: 12 residues. Trimming took off 7 bases at V and 15 bases at J, with 19 bases between the two ends. Here the CDR3 reads CASTYGLGLWFF. The CDR3 DNA sequence: TGTGCCAGCACATATGGTTTAGGTCTTTGGTTCTTC.

This clonotype was counted ten times or more. V usage is TRBV11-3 and J usage is TRBJ2-1; D remains ambiguous. CDR1 and CDR2 (germline): SGHNT, YENEEA. The CDR3 has 14 residues. V was cut by 1 base and J by 6 bases, with 10 bases left in between. The DNA for the CDR3 is TGTGCCAGCAGCTTAGTAGAGCGCCCCAATGAGCAGTTCTTC. It codes for CASSLVERPNEQFF.

This clonotype was counted many times. This chain uses TRBV5-4 with TRBJ1-4; 10 nucleotides agree with TRBD1. The germline CDR1 and CDR2 sequences are SGHNT and YYREEE (reference sequence). With V trimmed by 3 bases and J by 7 bases, 6 bases remained unmatched. There are 15 residues in the CDR3. The DNA for the CDR3 is TGTGCCAGCAGCTCCCAGGACAGGGGGGCTGAAAAACTGTTTTTT. It is translated as CASSSQDRGAEKLFF.

This clonotype was observed at least ten times. V usage is TRBV12-3 or TRBV12-4 and J usage is TRBJ1-2, with 10 bases aligning to TRBD1. The V gene end was trimmed by 5 bases and the J gene end by 5 bases; junction bases not matched to a gene: 2. The CDR3 has 13 amino acids. In nucleotides, the CDR3 is TGTGCCAGCAGTACGGGACAGGGGTATGGCTACACCTTC. This sequence encodes CASSTGQGYGYTF.

This clonotype was observed a handful of times. The V call is TRBV30, the J call TRBJ1-2; D remains unclear. This CDR3 is built from 13 residues. V gave up 5 bases and J gave up 2 bases, with 12 bases separating them. Germline CDR1 GTSNPN, CDR2 SVGIG (reference sequence). The CDR3 region is CAWAPTGNYGYTF. The CDR3 DNA sequence: TGTGCCTGGGCTCCCACGGGAAACTATGGCTACACCTTC.

This chain uses TRBV20-1 with TRBJ1-6, with D tentatively TRBD1 (5 bases). The V and J ends lost 3 bases and 7 bases respectively, with 13 bases between them. The germline CDR1 and CDR2 sequences are DFQATT and SNEGSKA (reference sequence). The CDR3 extends over 14 amino acids. CDR3 coding DNA: TGCAGTGCTAGGTCTGGGGCGCAAAATTCACCCCTCCACTTT. Protein sequence: CSARSGAQNSPLHF.